The 11 T cell receptor beta chains in this list originate from one sample, sequenced in a study of blood T cells in healthy people across ages. Primers used in a second PCR of about 7 to 12 cycles were a sample-barcoded 5' primer and a J-beta primer mix. Via MiXCR, TCRdb re-called the 5' RACE reads, giving one row per CDR3 protein. The sample records about 1,500,000 distinct CDR3 sequences, 35% to 45% being singletons. The sequenced material came from blood. Source of these receptors: a woman aged 18-29 years in good health.

The V and J genes are TRBV20-1 and TRBJ2-5, with 8 bases that match TRBD2. The V segment lost 6 bases and the J segment 5 bases; nucleotides outside the gene matches: 5. This CDR3 spans 12 amino acids. Germline-derived CDR1 and CDR2 are DFQATT and SNEGSKA (reference sequence). The CDR3 region has the DNA TGCAGTGCCGCGGGACTAGGGGAGACCCAGTACTTC. Protein sequence: CSAAGLGETQYF.

There are many counts of this clonotype. The rearrangement joins TRBV12-3 or TRBV12-4 to TRBJ2-1; the D gene is possibly TRBD2 (6 bases). CDR3 size: 15 residues. Between the trimmed V and J ends, which lost 7 bases and 1 base, there was a span of 14 bases. The CDR3 sequence: CASNTGGPSYNEQFF. The DNA for the CDR3 is TGTGCCAGCAATACAGGAGGGCCTTCCTACAATGAGCAGTTCTTC.

The genes are TRBV5-1 and TRBJ2-5, with 8 bases aligning to TRBD2. The germline V gene has CDR1 SGHRS and CDR2 YFSETQ. The CDR3 is made up of 16 amino acids. The junction had 9 bases not matched to a gene; V was cut back by 0 bases and J by 5 bases. The CDR3, as DNA: TGCGCCAGCAGCTTGGGGGATAGCGGGGCCGGGGAGACCCAGTACTTC. It is translated as CASSLGDSGAGETQYF.

This clonotype was detected only a few times. The gene calls are TRBV15 and TRBJ1-6; D is unclear. The germline gives CDR1 LNHNV, CDR2 YYDKDF (reference sequence). The V end was cut by 0 bases, the J end by 6 bases, with 9 bases between. This CDR3 spans 15 amino acids. The CDR3 DNA sequence: TGTGCCACCAGCAGAGATCAGGTCTTTAATTCACCCCTCCACTTT. Translated, it gives CATSRDQVFNSPLHF. The whole variable domain, filled in from reference TRBV15 and TRBJ1-6, reads DAMVIQNPRYQVTQFGKPVTLSCSQTLNHNVMYWYQQKSSQAPKLLFHYYDKDFNNEADTPDNFQSRRPNTSFCFLDIRSPGLGDTAMYLCATSRDQVFNSPLHFGNGTRLTVT.

The chain is built from TRBV28 and TRBJ2-6; D is possibly TRBD1 (5 bases). Germline V CDR1 and CDR2: MDHEN, SYDVKM. Trimming shortened V by 7 bases and J by 0 bases, and 13 bases separated the two germline ends. This CDR3 is built from 16 residues. Here the CDR3 reads CASKKPGSSGANVLTF. CDR3 nucleotide sequence: TGTGCCAGCAAAAAGCCAGGGTCCTCTGGGGCCAACGTCCTGACTTTC.

This clonotype occurred a few times. The chain employs TRBV27 and TRBJ2-2, with TRBD2 identical over 14 bases. V lost 5 bases, J lost 2 bases, and 13 bases stayed unmatched. The CDR3 totals 20 residues. Germline lookup yields CDR1 MNHEY and CDR2 SMNVEV (reference sequence). The DNA of the CDR3 is TGTGCCAGCAGTCGTTATACCGGGACTAGCGGGAGTTCAAACACCGGGGAGCTGTTTTTT. Translated, it gives CASSRYTGTSGSSNTGELFF.

This clonotype was picked up a small number of times. The chain uses TRBV7-3 and TRBJ2-3; 7 nucleotides align to TRBD1. The CDR3 is 14 amino acids. Per the germline V gene, CDR1 is SGHTA and CDR2 is FQGTGA. The junction had 9 bases not matched to a gene; V was cut back by 6 bases and J by 6 bases. The CDR3 coding sequence is TGTGCCAGCAGTCAAGAGGGGGCCAAGGATACGCAGTATTTT. It yields the protein CASSQEGAKDTQYF.

This clonotype was counted between two and nine times. The chain couples TRBV11-2 to TRBJ2-1; TRBD1 agrees at 8 bases. V shed 1 base, J shed 9 bases, and the junction held 8 bases outside the gene matches. The CDR3 sequence is 15 residues long. Looked up from germline, CDR1 is SGHAT and CDR2 is FQNNGV. CDR3 nucleotide sequence: TGTGCCAGCAGCTTAGTGCAGGGGGCTGCCAGTGAGCAGTTCTTC. It is translated as CASSLVQGAASEQFF.

This chain links TRBV14 with TRBJ1-1, with a possible D match to TRBD1 (5 bases). CDR1 and CDR2 (germline): SGHDN, FVKESK. V was trimmed by 4 bases and J by 0 bases, leaving 15 bases between them. This CDR3 is 16 amino acids long. The CDR3 sequence: CASSRDAGTMNTEAFF. The CDR3 bases are TGTGCCAGCAGCCGAGACGCAGGGACCATGAACACTGAAGCTTTCTTT.

This clonotype was detected once. The J gene is TRBJ1-6, the V gene TRBV7-2, with no clear D. The length of the CDR3 is 12 residues. Germline CDR1 is SGHTA and CDR2 is FQGNSA. Trimming stripped 6 bases from V and 9 bases from J, with 9 bases between. CDR3 in amino acids: CASRDGFSPLHF. The CDR3 nucleotides read TGTGCCAGCAGGGACGGTTTTTCACCCCTCCACTTT.

The chain combines TRBV20-1 with TRBJ1-5; 7 bases agree with TRBD1. With V trimmed by 5 bases and J by 1 base, 11 bases remained unmatched. The CDR3 is made up of 16 amino acids. Germline CDR1 and CDR2: DFQATT and SNEGSKA (reference sequence). The CDR3 sequence: CSASTRTGASNQPQHF. CDR3 in DNA: TGCAGTGCTTCAACCAGGACAGGCGCCAGCAATCAGCCCCAGCATTTT.